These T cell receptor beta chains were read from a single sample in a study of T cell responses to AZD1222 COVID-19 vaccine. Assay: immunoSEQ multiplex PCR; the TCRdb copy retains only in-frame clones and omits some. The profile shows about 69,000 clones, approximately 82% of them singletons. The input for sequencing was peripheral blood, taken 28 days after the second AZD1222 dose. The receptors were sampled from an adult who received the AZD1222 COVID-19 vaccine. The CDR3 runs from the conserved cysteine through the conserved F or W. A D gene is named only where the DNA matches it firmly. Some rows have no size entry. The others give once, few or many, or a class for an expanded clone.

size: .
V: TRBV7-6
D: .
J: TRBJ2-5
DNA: TGTGCCAGCAGCTCACCTACAGGTGGAAGGGTGGAGACCCAGTACTTC
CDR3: CASSSPTGGRVETQYF

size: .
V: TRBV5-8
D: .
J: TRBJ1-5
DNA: TGTGCCAGCAGCTTGGCCAGAGGGGCCGGTTGGCCCCAGCATTTT
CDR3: CASSLARGAGWPQHF

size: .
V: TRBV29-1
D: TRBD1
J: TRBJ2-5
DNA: TGCAGCGTAGAGGGGACAGACGAGATTTGGACCCAGTACTTC
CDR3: CSVEGTDEIWTQYF

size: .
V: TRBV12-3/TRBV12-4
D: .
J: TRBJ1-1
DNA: TGTGCCAGCAGCCTGTCCAGGGCTGAAGCTTTCTTT
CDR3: CASSLSRAEAFF

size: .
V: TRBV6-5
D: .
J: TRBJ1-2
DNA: TGTGCCAGCAGCAGTCCGGGATCCCTTGGTGGCTACACCTTC
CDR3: CASSSPGSLGGYTF

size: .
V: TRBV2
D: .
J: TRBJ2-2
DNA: TGTGCCAGCAGACCTAACCCCGTTAACACCGGGGAGCTGTTTTTT
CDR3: CASRPNPVNTGELFF

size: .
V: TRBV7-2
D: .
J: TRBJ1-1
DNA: TGTGCCAGCAGCTTCGGGGGGACGAACACTGAAGCTTTCTTT
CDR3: CASSFGGTNTEAFF

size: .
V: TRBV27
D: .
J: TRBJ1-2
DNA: TGTGCCAGCAGCAAACCAGGGGTGGGCTATGGCTACACCTTC
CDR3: CASSKPGVGYGYTF

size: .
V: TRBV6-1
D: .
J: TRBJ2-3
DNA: TGTGCCAGCAGTGAAGCGCCAGGGGATTCAGATACGCAGTATTTT
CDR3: CASSEAPGDSDTQYF

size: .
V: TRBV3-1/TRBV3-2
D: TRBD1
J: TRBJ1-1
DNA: TGTGCCAGCAGCCCTTACAGGGGCGGCACTGAAGCTTTCTTT
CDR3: CASSPYRGGTEAFF

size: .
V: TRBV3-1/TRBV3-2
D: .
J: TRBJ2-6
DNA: TGTGCCAGCAGCCAACCCCTCGGTGGGGCCAACGTCCTGACTTTC
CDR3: CASSQPLGGANVLTF

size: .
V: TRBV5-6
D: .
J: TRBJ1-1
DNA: TGTGCCAGCAGCTTGGTATCGAACACTGAAGCTTTCTTT
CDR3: CASSLVSNTEAFF

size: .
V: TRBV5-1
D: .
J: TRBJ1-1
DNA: TGCGCCAGCAGCTCCCAAATCCAAGGTGCGGGCACTGAAGCTTTCTTT
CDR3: CASSSQIQGAGTEAFF

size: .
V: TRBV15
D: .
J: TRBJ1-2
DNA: TGTGCCACCAGCAGAGATTTTGCGGGATATGGCTACACCTTC
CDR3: CATSRDFAGYGYTF

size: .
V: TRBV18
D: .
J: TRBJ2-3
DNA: TGTGCCAGCTCACCTAAAGATACGCAGTATTTT
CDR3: CASSPKDTQYF

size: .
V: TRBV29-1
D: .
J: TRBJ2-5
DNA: TGCAGCGTCGGCCGGGACCCCCAAGAGACCCAGTACTTC
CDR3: CSVGRDPQETQYF

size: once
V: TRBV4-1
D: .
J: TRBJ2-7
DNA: TGCGCCAGCAGCCAAGTAGGACCAGGGTCTCAGTACTTC
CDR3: CASSQVGPGSQYF

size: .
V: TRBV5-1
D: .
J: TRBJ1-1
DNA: TGCGCCAGCAGCTTGGAATATCGCGGCAGGACTGAAGCTTTCTTT
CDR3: CASSLEYRGRTEAFF

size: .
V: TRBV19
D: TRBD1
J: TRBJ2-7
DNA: TGTGCCAGTAGTGGACAGGGGGCGAGTGAGCAGTACTTC
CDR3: CASSGQGASEQYF

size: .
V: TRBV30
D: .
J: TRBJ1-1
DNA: TGTGCCTGGAGTGTACTGGGGCCGAGGGAGGCTTTCTTT
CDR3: CAWSVLGPREAFF

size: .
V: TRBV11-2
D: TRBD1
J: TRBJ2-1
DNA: TGTGCCAGCAGCTTCGGAACAGGGGTCGGACACAATGAGCAGTTCTTC
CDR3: CASSFGTGVGHNEQFF

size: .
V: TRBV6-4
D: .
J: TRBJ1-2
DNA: TGTGCCAGCACAGGCGGCTACACCTTC
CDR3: CASTGGYTF

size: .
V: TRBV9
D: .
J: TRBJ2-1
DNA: TGTGCCAGCAGGTCCACAGGGAGCTCCTACAATGAGCAGTTCTTC
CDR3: CASRSTGSSYNEQFF

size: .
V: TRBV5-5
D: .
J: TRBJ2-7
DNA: TGTGCCAGCAGCTTTGGCCAGGGAAGGTACGAGCAGTACTTC
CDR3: CASSFGQGRYEQYF

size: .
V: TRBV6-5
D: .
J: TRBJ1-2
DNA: TGTGCCAGCAGTTACTCGATCTTTGGGGCTAAAGGCTACACCTTC
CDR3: CASSYSIFGAKGYTF

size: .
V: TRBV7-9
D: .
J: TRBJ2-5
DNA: TGTGCCAGCAGCTCAATGGGAGGGGGGCAAGAGACCCAGTACTTC
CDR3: CASSSMGGGQETQYF

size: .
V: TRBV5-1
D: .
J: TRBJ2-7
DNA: TGCGCCAGCAGCTTGGATGGGACTTCTAGCTCCTACGAGCAGTACTTC
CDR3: CASSLDGTSSSYEQYF

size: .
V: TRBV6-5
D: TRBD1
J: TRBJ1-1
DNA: TGTGCCAGCAGTTACCAGGGGGCGAACACTGAAGCTTTCTTT
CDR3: CASSYQGANTEAFF

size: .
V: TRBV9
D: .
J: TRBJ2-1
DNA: TGTGCCAGCAGCGTGTCACCCGGGACCAACTACCTTTATAATGAGCAGTTCTTC
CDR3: CASSVSPGTNYLYNEQFF

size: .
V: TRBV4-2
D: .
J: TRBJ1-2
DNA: TGTGCCAGCAGCCAAGATGTCGCGGACTATGGCTACACCTTC
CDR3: CASSQDVADYGYTF

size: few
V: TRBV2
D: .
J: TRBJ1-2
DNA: TGTGCCAGCTCCCGGGATTCTAACTATGGCTACACCTTC
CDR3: CASSRDSNYGYTF

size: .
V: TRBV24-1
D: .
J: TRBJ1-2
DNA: TGTGCCACCAGTTCACATGTTGGCTACACCTTC
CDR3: CATSSHVGYTF

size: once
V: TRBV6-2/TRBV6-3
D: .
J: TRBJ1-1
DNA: TGTGCCAGCAGTTACGGGGGGGGGCCGGGCACTGAAGCTTTCTTT
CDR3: CASSYGGGPGTEAFF

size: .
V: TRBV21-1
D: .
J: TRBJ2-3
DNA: TGTGCCAGCAGCAAGAAGCTTTCCCTTGTTATTAAGTCGGAGTATTTT
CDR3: CASSKKLSLVIKSEYF

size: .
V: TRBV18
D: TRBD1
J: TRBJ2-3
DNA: TGTGCCAGCTCACCAAGGAAGACAGGGAGCACAGATACGCAGTATTTT
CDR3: CASSPRKTGSTDTQYF

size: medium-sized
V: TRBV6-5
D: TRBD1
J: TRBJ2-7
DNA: TGTGCCAGCAGTTACCGTCGGACAGGGAGCTACGAGCAGTACTTC
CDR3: CASSYRRTGSYEQYF